These T cell receptor beta chains were read from a single sample in a study of blood T cell repertoires in COVID-19. Assay used: immunoSEQ multiplex PCR; TCRdb lists only in-frame clones, some missing. The table has 90,000 to 110,000 clones, 83% seen once; the top ten hold roughly 18%. Sequenced input: peripheral blood. Receptors originate from a woman aged 55-69 years with acute or convalescent COVID-19. The CDR3 runs from the conserved cysteine through the conserved F or W. The D gene is left open where the match is weak. Part of the rows lack a size; the others show once, few, many or a class for expanded clones.

CDR3 | V | size | J | D
CARSGQTLF | TRBV7-8 | NA | TRBJ1-4 | TRBD1
CASKRQGRRDNEQFF | TRBV5-1 | NA | TRBJ2-1 | TRBD1
CATSDPTGVQPQHF | TRBV24-1 | NA | TRBJ1-5 | TRBD1
CASSPQVTSGPYNEQFF | TRBV7-2 | NA | TRBJ2-1 | TRBD2
CASSAYQLGDEQFF | TRBV5-6 | NA | TRBJ2-1 | NA
CASSLAGTPQETQYF | TRBV7-9 | NA | TRBJ2-5 | NA
CASSVDRGDSYEQYF | TRBV2 | NA | TRBJ2-7 | TRBD1
CASSYSQAEAFF | TRBV6-2/TRBV6-3 | NA | TRBJ1-1 | NA
CASSQDPFFTRRNYGYTF | TRBV4-1 | NA | TRBJ1-2 | NA
CASSLGGSHAGELFF | TRBV28 | NA | TRBJ2-2 | TRBD2
CASSRQEVYGYYTF | TRBV28 | NA | TRBJ1-2 | NA
CASSRSSGTGNYGYTF | TRBV4-3 | NA | TRBJ1-2 | TRBD1
CASSFDGYSNQPQHF | TRBV7-9 | few | TRBJ1-5 | NA
CASSLATGLLSNEKLFF | TRBV5-5 | NA | TRBJ1-4 | NA
CASSQGGFGNQPQHF | TRBV7-2 | NA | TRBJ1-5 | NA
CASSPYSGSNEKLFF | TRBV11-2 | few | TRBJ1-4 | NA